A single sample gave rise to the 32 T cell receptor beta chains below, sequenced in a study of neurological immune-mediated disorders. TCRdb reprocessed the 5' RACE reads via MiXCR and lists one record per CDR3 protein. The sample holds more than 95,000 distinct CDR3 sequences, approximately 11% seen once. Time point specified: longitudinal time-point 3. The sequencing sample was made of PBMCs. The receptors shown here come from a female donor with HTLV-1-associated myelopathy (HAM/TSP).

In this sample, this clonotype turned up many times. The V call is TRBV7-2, the J call TRBJ2-5, with a possible D match to TRBD1 (5 bases). V was clipped by 5 bases and J by 5 bases, with 15 bases between them. The CDR3 contains 14 residues. Germline CDR1 reads SGHTA; CDR2 reads FQGNSA. The CDR3 protein is CASSLGHIPETQYF. The DNA for the CDR3 is TGTGCCAGCAGCCTAGGACACATCCCCGAGACCCAGTACTTC.

The rearrangement joins TRBV7-8 to TRBJ2-7; 8 bases align to TRBD1. CDR1 and CDR2 from the germline V gene are SGHVS and FQNEAQ. The CDR3 contains 15 residues. V trimming: 1 base; J trimming: 7 bases; junction bases outside the gene matches: 9. CDR3 DNA sequence: TGTGCCAGCAGCTTAGTCAAACAGGGGGTCTGGGAGCAGTACTTC. Translated: CASSLVKQGVWEQYF.

This clonotype was observed at least ten times. The J gene is TRBJ2-3, the V gene TRBV5-1; D is perhaps TRBD2 (5 bases). Germline V lookup: CDR1 SGHRS, CDR2 YFSETQ. This CDR3 region has 16 residues. V gave up 1 base and J gave up 0 bases, with 12 bases separating them. CDR3 DNA sequence: TGCGCCAGCAGCTTGTCGGGGATCCCTAGCACAGATACGCAGTATTTT. Amino acids: CASSLSGIPSTDTQYF.

The table lists this clonotype with a few counts. V is TRBV12-3 or TRBV12-4 and J is TRBJ2-1; 11 nucleotides match TRBD2. CDR3 length equals 12 residues. V trimming: 6 bases; J trimming: 10 bases; junction bases outside the gene matches: 2. The CDR3 protein is CASRPSGGEQFF. The CDR3 nucleotides read TGTGCCAGCAGACCTAGCGGGGGGGAGCAGTTCTTC.

The V gene is TRBV5-5, the J gene TRBJ2-7, with 7 bases that match TRBD1. Per germline, CDR1 SGHKS and CDR2 YYEKEE (reference sequence). This CDR3 is 14 amino acids long. The CDR3 region has the DNA TGTACAAGTACACGACAGGGAAGCTCCTACGAGCAGTACTTC. Translation: CTSTRQGSSYEQYF.

In this sample, this clonotype turned up many times. The chain recombines TRBV5-1 with TRBJ2-5; 9 bases match TRBD1. The CDR3 totals 17 residues. The junction had 12 bases not matched to a gene; V was cut back by 2 bases and J by 4 bases. Germline V CDR1 and CDR2: SGHRS, YFSETQ. The CDR3 is CASSLPAGTGFGETQYF. CDR3 coding DNA: TGCGCCAGCAGCTTACCAGCCGGGACAGGGTTCGGAGAGACCCAGTACTTC. The entire variable domain, with the rest obtained from reference TRBV5-1 and TRBJ2-5, is as follows: KAGVTQTPRYLIKTRGQQVTLSCSPISGHRSVSWYQQTPGQGLQFLFEYFSETQRNKGNFPGRFSGRQFSNSRSEMNVSTLELGDSALYLCASSLPAGTGFGETQYFGPGTRLLVL.

Worth noting for this clonotype: This may come from a read error, since a much larger clone is one base off. V and J are TRBV5-1 and TRBJ2-1; maybe TRBD2 (5 bases). This CDR3 has 14 amino acids. Trimming took off 5 bases at V and 9 bases at J, with 18 bases between the two ends. CDR1 is SGHRS, CDR2 YFSETQ, per germline. CDR3 loop: CASRELTREVEQFF. In DNA form, the CDR3 reads TGCGCCAGCAGGGAACTAACCCGGGAAGTTGAGCAGTTCTTC.

This clonotype was counted ten times or more. V and J are TRBV28 and TRBJ2-7; unclear D gene. CDR1 MDHEN and CDR2 SYDVKM come from the germline V gene. There are 11 residues in the CDR3. V lost 7 bases and J lost 3, with 7 bases in between. The CDR3 nucleotides are TGTGCCAGCACCTACAACTACGAGCAGTACTTC. This codes for CASTYNYEQYF.

About this clonotype itself: A much larger clonotype is one base distant, so this may be a read error. This chain uses TRBV20-1 with TRBJ2-1; D is uncertain. Germline V gene data show CDR1 as DFQATT and CDR2 as SNEGSKA (reference sequence). The CDR3 consists of 13 residues. The CDR3 bases are TGCAGTGTTAGAGATCAGTGGAACAATGAGCAGTTCTTC. Amino acid sequence: CSVRDQWNNEQFF.

This clonotype was seen ten or more times. This rearrangement joins TRBV5-1 to TRBJ1-1; a weak D match, TRBD1 (6 bases). V dropped 4 bases and J dropped 6 bases, with 13 bases sitting between them. CDR3 length: 13 residues. In germline, CDR1 is SGHRS, CDR2 YFSETQ. The CDR3 here is CASSQGLRAEAFF. The CDR3 bases are TGCGCCAGCAGCCAGGGGTTAAGGGCTGAAGCTTTCTTT.

This clonotype was found many times. This chain connects TRBV5-1 to TRBJ2-5; TRBD2 aligns across 10 bases. Germline V CDR1 and CDR2: SGHRS, YFSETQ. Trimming took 3 bases from V and 5 from J; bases not matched to a gene: 7. CDR3 length: 15 residues. The CDR3 DNA follows: TGCGCCAGCAGCTATACCGGGACTAGCGTGGAGACCCAGTACTTC. Translation gives CASSYTGTSVETQYF.

This clonotype was picked up many times. The chain uses TRBV5-1 and TRBJ2-5; perhaps TRBD2 as D (6 bases). The CDR3 loop spans 14 amino acids. V lost 0 bases and J 3 bases, leaving 9 bases between the germline ends. Germline V lookup: CDR1 SGHRS, CDR2 YFSETQ. CDR3 DNA: TGCGCCAGCAGCTTGGGCGGGGCCGAAGAGACCCAGTACTTC. As protein: CASSLGGAEETQYF.

Remarks on this clonotype: This may arise from a read error, as a much more abundant clone is one base away. The chain uses TRBV5-1 and TRBJ2-1; unclear D gene. Per the germline V gene, CDR1 is SGHRS and CDR2 is YFSETQ. Trimming stripped 3 bases from V and 12 bases from J, with 16 bases between. The CDR3 runs 13 residues. The chain's CDR3 is CASSYVDGWGQFF. DNA for the CDR3: TGCGCCAGCAGCTACGTGGACGGGTGGGGGCAGTTCTTC.

This clonotype was seen repeatedly, ten times or more. The chain couples TRBV5-1 to TRBJ2-2; D is uncertain. Deletions cut 0 bases from V and 4 bases from J, with 7 bases between. CDR1 is SGHRS and CDR2 is YFSETQ in the germline V gene. The CDR3 has 14 residues. DNA of the CDR3: TGCGCCAGCAGCTTGGAGACCACCACCGGGGAGCTGTTTTTT. It specifies CASSLETTTGELFF.

This clonotype was detected ten times or more. The chain recombines TRBV5-1 with TRBJ2-3; the D is unclear. Germline V lookup: CDR1 SGHRS, CDR2 YFSETQ. The CDR3 loop spans 15 amino acids. Trimming removed 0 bases at V and 1 base at J, with 9 bases between. In DNA form, the CDR3 reads TGCGCCAGCAGCTTGGAGAGCCAGGGCACAGATACGCAGTATTTT. Translating it yields CASSLESQGTDTQYF. The variable domain in full, completed from reference TRBV5-1 and TRBJ2-3, reads KAGVTQTPRYLIKTRGQQVTLSCSPISGHRSVSWYQQTPGQGLQFLFEYFSETQRNKGNFPGRFSGRQFSNSRSEMNVSTLELGDSALYLCASSLESQGTDTQYFGPGTRLTVL.

This clonotype was observed a handful of times. This chain connects TRBV29-1 to TRBJ2-7, with unresolved D. Trimming cost V 5 bases and J 2 bases, with 4 bases left between them. The CDR3 spans 10 residues. Germline assignment: CDR1 SQVTM and CDR2 ANQGSEA. CDR3 nucleotides: TGCAGCGTTACTACCTACGAGCAGTACTTC. Translated: CSVTTYEQYF.

This clonotype showed up many times. The rearrangement joins TRBV6-5 to TRBJ2-7, with TRBD2 as a possible D gene (6 bases). This CDR3 region has 16 residues. CDR1 and CDR2 (germline): MNHEY, SVGAGI. V lost 7 bases to trimming and J lost 3 bases, with 22 bases between them. CDR3 protein: CASNPTSSPEGYEQYF. CDR3 nucleotides: TGTGCCAGCAACCCCACTTCTTCTCCGGAGGGCTACGAGCAGTACTTC.

This clonotype was seen only a few times. V gene TRBV5-5 combines with J gene TRBJ2-3, with unresolved D. The V gene's germline CDR1 is SGHKS and CDR2 YYEKEE (reference sequence). V lost 7 bases and J 4 bases, leaving 10 bases between the germline ends. The CDR3 extends over 12 amino acids. In nucleotides, the CDR3 is TGTGCCAGCCACCGGATTCCAGATACGCAGTATTTT. Translated, it gives CASHRIPDTQYF. Full variable domain (rest looked up from reference TRBV5-5 and TRBJ2-3): DAGVTQSPTHLIKTRGQQVTLRCSPISGHKSVSWYQQVLGQGPQFIFQYYEKEERGRGNFPDRFSARQFPNYSSELNVNALLLGDSALYLCASHRIPDTQYFGPGTRLTVL.

This clonotype showed up many times. The rearrangement joins TRBV5-1 to TRBJ2-1, with TRBD2 matching over 10 bases. J was trimmed by 7 bases and V by 6 bases; bases with no gene match: 13. CDR3 length: 16 amino acids. The germline V gene has CDR1 SGHRS and CDR2 YFSETQ. Written as DNA, the CDR3 is TGCGCCAGCAAATTGCAACTAGCGGGGCATTGGAATGAGCAGTTCTTC. The encoded protein is CASKLQLAGHWNEQFF.

This clonotype was observed many times. The rearrangement links TRBV6-5 to TRBJ2-1, with D hard to call. Germline loops: CDR1 MNHEY, CDR2 SVGAGI. CDR3 length equals 13 residues. With 2 bases removed from V and 4 bases from J, the gap between germline ends came to 6 bases. This CDR3 is CASSYKGYNEQFF. CDR3 DNA sequence: TGTGCCAGCAGTTACAAGGGTTACAATGAGCAGTTCTTC.

This rearrangement joins TRBV7-6 to TRBJ2-7, with D possibly being TRBD1 (6 bases). Trimming took off 5 bases at V and 6 bases at J, with 20 bases between the two ends. This CDR3 has 15 residues. The germline V gene has CDR1 SGHVS and CDR2 FNYEAQ. In DNA form, the CDR3 reads TGTGCCAGCAGCCCCCAGGGGCTCCAAACGGGCGAGCAGTACTTC. Its protein product is CASSPQGLQTGEQYF.

In its sample, this clonotype was seen a few times. The genes are TRBV2 and TRBJ2-2; the match to TRBD1 covers 10 bases. V shed 5 bases, J shed 3 bases, and the junction held 6 bases outside the gene matches. CDR3 length: 16 residues. Germline assignment: CDR1 SNHLY and CDR2 FYNNEI. In DNA, the CDR3 is TGTGCCAGCAGTCCGACAGGGGGCAGGGACACCGGGGAGCTGTTTTTT. It codes for CASSPTGGRDTGELFF. The full variable domain, completed using reference TRBV2 and TRBJ2-2, is EPEVTQTPSHQVTQMGQEVILRCVPISNHLYFYWYRQILGQKVEFLVSFYNNEISEKSEIFDDQFSVERPDGSNFTLKIRSTKLEDSAMYFCASSPTGGRDTGELFFGEGSRLTVL.

This clonotype was observed at least ten times. The chain is built from TRBV11-3 and TRBJ2-7; D is unresolved. Germline V gene sequence: CDR1 SGHNT, CDR2 YENEEA. There are 12 residues in the CDR3. Deletions cut 0 bases from V and 2 bases from J, with 2 bases between. This CDR3 is CASSLDPYEQYF. In DNA form, the CDR3 reads TGTGCCAGCAGCTTAGACCCCTACGAGCAGTACTTC.

This clonotype was counted at least ten times. The gene calls are TRBV7-2 and TRBJ2-7, with 8 bases fitting TRBD2. The CDR3 spans 16 residues. Germline CDR1 and CDR2: SGHTA and FQGNSA. Trimming cost V 7 bases and J 0 bases; bases outside gene matches: 11. CDR3 sequence (DNA): TGTGCCAGCACATTCAAAGCGGGGGCCCCCTCCTACGAGCAGTACTTC. This encodes CASTFKAGAPSYEQYF.

At least ten counts were recorded for this clonotype. The genes are TRBV5-1 and TRBJ2-5; TRBD2 matches at 7 bases. The CDR3 covers 16 residues. The V segment lost 2 bases and the J segment 3 bases; nucleotides outside the gene matches: 10. Germline V gives CDR1 SGHRS, CDR2 YFSETQ. CDR3: CASSFDGVGGKETQYF. For the CDR3, the DNA is TGCGCCAGCAGCTTCGATGGGGTCGGGGGGAAAGAGACCCAGTACTTC.

This clonotype was seen repeatedly, ten times or more. J is TRBJ2-3 and V is TRBV20-1; D gene unclear. The CDR3 has 13 residues. Germline V gene sequence: CDR1 DFQATT, CDR2 SNEGSKA (reference sequence). The V and J ends lost 6 bases and 0 bases respectively, with 10 bases between them. Written as DNA, the CDR3 is TGCAGTGCCCCCCAGACTAGCACAGATACGCAGTATTTT. Translating gives CSAPQTSTDTQYF.

This clonotype was recorded at least ten times. J is TRBJ2-5 and V is TRBV5-4, with 7 nucleotides matching TRBD1. Unmatched junction bases numbered 4, after V lost 3 bases and J lost 2 bases. CDR1 is SGHNT and CDR2 is YYREEE in the germline V gene (reference sequence). This CDR3 has 14 residues. In DNA, the CDR3 is TGTGCCAGCAGCTATTGGGACAGACAAGAGACCCAGTACTTC. Its translation is CASSYWDRQETQYF.

This clonotype was detected ten times or more. The chain is built from TRBV5-1 and TRBJ2-7; no reliable D call. V was shortened by 3 bases and J by 7 bases, with 20 bases between the two germline ends. CDR3 length: 15 amino acids. CDR1 SGHRS and CDR2 YFSETQ come from the germline V gene. CDR3 sequence: CASSSQPPPMREQYF. The CDR3 DNA reads TGCGCCAGCAGCTCCCAGCCCCCCCCGATGAGGGAGCAGTACTTC.

J is TRBJ1-5 and V is TRBV10-2; tentatively, D is TRBD1 (6 bases). The CDR3 contains 14 residues. The ends were cut back, 4 bases at V and 4 bases at J, with 11 bases in the middle. Germline V gene data show CDR1 as WSHSY and CDR2 as SAAADI. The CDR3 loop is CASSACTGNQPQHF. The CDR3 DNA sequence: TGCGCCAGCAGTGCCTGTACAGGGAATCAGCCCCAGCATTTT.

Concerning this clonotype: A much larger clone is a single base away; this may be a read error. The chain combines TRBV9 with TRBJ2-6, with D possibly TRBD1 on 6 matching bases. V was trimmed by 3 bases and J by 0 bases, leaving 16 bases between them. The CDR3 has 18 residues. CDR1 is SGDLS, CDR2 YYNGEE, per germline. CDR3 sequence (DNA): TGTGCCAGCAGCGGAACCGGGACACGGCCCTCTGGGGCCAACGTCCTGACTTTC. Protein: CASSGTGTRPSGANVLTF.

This clonotype showed up many times. This sequence joins TRBV7-3 and TRBJ1-2, with D perhaps matching TRBD1 (6 bases). The CDR3 covers 14 residues. Looked up from germline, CDR1 is SGHTA and CDR2 is FQGTGA. The V and J ends lost 5 bases and 3 bases respectively, with 13 bases between them. CDR3 bases: TGTGCCAGCAGCCCAGGGGTCCTAGACTATGGCTACACCTTC. Amino acid sequence: CASSPGVLDYGYTF.

There are many counts of this clonotype. The V gene is TRBV7-9, the J gene TRBJ1-4, with D perhaps matching TRBD1 (5 bases). V was clipped by 5 bases and J by 8 bases, with 15 bases between them. The CDR3 consists of 14 residues. Germline V CDR1 and CDR2: SEHNR, FQNEAQ (reference sequence). The CDR3 is CASSDRDRREKLFF. CDR3 sequence (DNA): TGTGCCAGCAGCGACCGGGACCGCCGAGAAAAACTGTTTTTT.